This T cell receptor beta chain was identified during a study of T cells in Graves' hyperthyroidism and ophthalmopathy. Findings of the study overall: Separation of ophthalmopathy from stable hyperthyroidism was achieved by a 13 V-J model.

It was RNA transcripts that yielded the amplified TCR beta CDR3 regions. An initial round of RT-PCR targeting the TCR CDR3 relied on the HTBI primer set. Using its own MiXCR run on the multiplex PCR reads, TCRdb lists one record per CDR3 protein. The data hold 660,000 or so distinct CDR3 sequences, with nearly 45% observed a single time. Any patient presenting with uncontrolled infection, other autoimmune disease, pregnancy or lactation was left out. About this clonotype: Its target is unknown.

Sequenced material: peripheral blood or thyroid tissue (not recorded which). The receptor was isolated from an adult man with Graves' disease, either hyperthyroidism or ophthalmopathy (not recorded which).

The CDR3 DNA follows: TGTGCCAGCAGCGGTACTCTCCGAGCGGGGATCCGAGAGACCCAGTACTTC. As protein: CASSGTLRAGIRETQYF. The chain has TRBV7-9 and TRBJ2-5; 7 bases match TRBD2. From germline, CDR1 is SEHNR and CDR2 FQNEAQ (reference sequence). The V segment lost 5 bases and the J segment 4 bases; nucleotides outside the gene matches: 16. This CDR3 has 17 residues.